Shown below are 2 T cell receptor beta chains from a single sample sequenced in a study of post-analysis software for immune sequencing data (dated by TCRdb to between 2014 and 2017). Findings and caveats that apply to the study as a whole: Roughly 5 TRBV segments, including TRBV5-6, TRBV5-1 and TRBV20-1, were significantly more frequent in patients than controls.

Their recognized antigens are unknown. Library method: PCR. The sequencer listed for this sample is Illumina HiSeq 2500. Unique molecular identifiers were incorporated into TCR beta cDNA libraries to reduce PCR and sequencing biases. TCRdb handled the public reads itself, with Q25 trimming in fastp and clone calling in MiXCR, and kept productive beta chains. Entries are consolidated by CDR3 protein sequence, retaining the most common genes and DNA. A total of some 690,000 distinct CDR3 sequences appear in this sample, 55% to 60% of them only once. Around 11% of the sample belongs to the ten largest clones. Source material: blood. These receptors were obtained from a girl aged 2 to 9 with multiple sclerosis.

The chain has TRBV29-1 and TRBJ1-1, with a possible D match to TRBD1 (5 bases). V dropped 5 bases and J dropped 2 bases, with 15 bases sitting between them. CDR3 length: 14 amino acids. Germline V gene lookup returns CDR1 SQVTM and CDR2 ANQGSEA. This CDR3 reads CSVPPRGINTEAFF. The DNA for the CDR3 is TGCAGCGTTCCTCCCCGGGGGATTAACACTGAAGCTTTCTTT.

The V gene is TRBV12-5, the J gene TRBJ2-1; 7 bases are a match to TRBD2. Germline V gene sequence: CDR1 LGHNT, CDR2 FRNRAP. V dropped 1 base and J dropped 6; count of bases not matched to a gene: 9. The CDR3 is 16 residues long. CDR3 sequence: CASGLGSGRIGNEQFF. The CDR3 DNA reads TGTGCTAGTGGTTTGGGATCCGGGAGGATTGGCAATGAGCAGTTCTTC.